What follows are 27 T cell receptor beta chains derived from one specimen sequenced in a study of CD8 T cells in Susac syndrome. The authors reverse transcribed about 0.5 to 1 ug RNA with random hexamers. TCRdb analysed the immunoSEQ multiplex PCR reads with MiXCR anew, one entry per CDR3 protein. The repertoire holds some 57,000 distinct CDR3 sequences, with over 85% as singletons. Sequencing input: CD8+ T cells from PBMCs. The receptors were gathered from a human donor in good health.

This chain joins TRBV27 and TRBJ1-2; 9 bases agree with TRBD1. The V segment lost 4 bases and the J segment 8 bases; nucleotides outside the gene matches: 17. This CDR3 is 17 amino acids long. Germline V lookup: CDR1 MNHEY, CDR2 SMNVEV (reference sequence). The CDR3, as DNA: TGTGCCAGCAGTTCTTTTATTCCGGGTGACAGGGGGGAAGGCTACACCTTC. Translated: CASSSFIPGDRGEGYTF.

The J gene is TRBJ2-1, the V gene TRBV12-3 or TRBV12-4, with D unresolved. The CDR3 runs 14 residues. Trimming stripped 6 bases from V and 4 bases from J, with 13 bases between. CDR3 in amino acids: CASSPAGRYNEQFF. The CDR3 DNA reads as TGTGCCAGCAGCCCGGCCGGCCGATACAATGAGCAGTTCTTC.

The chain has TRBV12-3 or TRBV12-4 and TRBJ2-5; D call uncertain. V was pared by 3 bases and J by 4 bases, with 3 bases between. CDR3 length: 11 residues. The CDR3, as DNA: TGTGCCAGCAGTTTTAGAGAGACCCAGTACTTC. This translates into CASSFRETQYF.

The chain joins TRBV16 to TRBJ1-5; D is perhaps TRBD1 (5 bases). This CDR3 contains 15 residues. CDR1 and CDR2 from the germline V gene are KGHSY and FQNENV. V lost 3 bases, J lost 2 bases, and 11 bases lay in between. DNA for the CDR3: TGTGCCAGCAGCCAGGGGCAAGGAGGCAATCAGCCCCAGCATTTT. Amino acid sequence: CASSQGQGGNQPQHF. Together with reference TRBV16 and TRBJ1-5, the CDR3 gives the full variable domain: GEEVAQTPKHLVRGEGQKAKLYCAPIKGHSYVFWYQQVLKNEFKFLISFQNENVFDETGMPKERFSAKCLPNSPCSLEIQATKLEDSAVYFCASSQGQGGNQPQHFGDGTRLSIL.

The chain links TRBV20-1 to TRBJ2-4, with TRBD1 identical over 10 bases. Germline CDR1 reads DFQATT; CDR2 reads SNEGSKA (reference sequence). The ends lost 5 bases at V and 6 bases at J; junction bases unmatched: 7. The CDR3 consists of 14 residues. The CDR3 DNA sequence: TGCAGTGCTCCGTGGGACAGGGGAGGAAACATTCAGTACTTC. It specifies CSAPWDRGGNIQYF.

The chain joins TRBV5-1 to TRBJ1-1; unclear D gene. V gave up 0 bases and J gave up 0 bases, with 3 bases separating them. This CDR3 comprises 13 residues. Germline CDR1 is SGHRS and CDR2 is YFSETQ. The CDR3, as DNA: TGCGCCAGCAGCTTGGAGGTGAACACTGAAGCTTTCTTT. Amino acids: CASSLEVNTEAFF.

The V and J genes are TRBV12-3 or TRBV12-4 and TRBJ2-2; D tentatively fits TRBD1 or TRBD2 (6 bases each). The CDR3 consists of 17 residues. Trimming stripped 3 bases from V and 0 bases from J, with 14 bases between. The CDR3 protein is CASSFAGHTANTGELFF. The CDR3 nucleotides are TGTGCCAGCAGTTTCGCGGGACATACCGCGAACACCGGGGAGCTGTTTTTT.

The chain couples TRBV7-9 to TRBJ2-7; D may be TRBD1 (6 bases). The CDR3 has 16 residues. Trimming removed 5 bases at V and 2 bases at J, with 19 bases between. CDR1 is SEHNR, CDR2 FQNEAQ, per germline (reference sequence). The CDR3 sequence is CASSPPPQGRTYEQYF. The CDR3, as DNA: TGTGCCAGCAGCCCCCCCCCGCAGGGGCGAACCTACGAGCAGTACTTC.

This clonotype was observed a single time. The conserved closing phenylalanine or tryptophan is absent in this CDR3, likely reflecting a read error. The CDR3 bases are TGCAGCGTTGAAGATGGGCAGGAGGACTACGAGCAGTACTTG. Translating it yields CSVEDGQEDYEQYL. The chain is built from TRBV29-1 and TRBJ2-7, with TRBD2 as a possible D gene (5 bases). The V end lost 0 bases, the J end lost 3 bases, and 12 bases lay between the germline ends. Per germline, CDR1 SQVTM and CDR2 ANQGSEA. The CDR3 consists of 14 residues.

This chain joins TRBV19 and TRBJ2-1; 7 bases map to TRBD1. This CDR3 has 13 amino acids. J was trimmed by 3 bases and V by 6 bases; bases with no gene match: 2. Per the germline V gene, CDR1 is LNHDA and CDR2 is SQIVND (reference sequence). The CDR3 sequence is CASSWTGYNEQFF. The CDR3 DNA follows: TGTGCCAGTAGCTGGACAGGCTACAATGAGCAGTTCTTC.

V is TRBV27 and J is TRBJ2-3; 9 bases agree with TRBD2. The junction had 5 bases not matched to a gene; V was cut back by 3 bases and J by 4 bases. The CDR3 is made up of 15 amino acids. Germline V gene sequence: CDR1 MNHEY, CDR2 SMNVEV (reference sequence). CDR3: CASSFLAGEPDTQYF. The CDR3 nucleotides are TGTGCCAGCAGTTTTTTAGCGGGGGAACCAGATACGCAGTATTTT.

The V and J genes are TRBV30 and TRBJ1-1; TRBD1 matches at 12 bases. The germline V gene encodes CDR1 GTSNPN and CDR2 SVGIG (reference sequence). The CDR3 consists of 18 residues. Trimming at V came to 0 bases and at J to 1 base, leaving 9 bases not matched to a gene. In DNA form, the CDR3 reads TGTGCCTGGAGTGTAGACGGTGGGACAGGGGGCTGGAACACTGAAGCTTTCTTT. Protein: CAWSVDGGTGGWNTEAFF. Full variable domain (outside the CDR3, taken from reference TRBV30 and TRBJ1-1): SQTIHQWPATLVQPVGSPLSLECTVEGTSNPNLYWYRQAAGRGLQLLFYSVGIGQISSEVPQNLSASRPQDRQFILSSKKLLLSDSGFYLCAWSVDGGTGGWNTEAFFGQGTRLTVV.

The rearrangement joins TRBV6-1 to TRBJ2-1; the D gene is possibly TRBD1 (5 bases). V lost 3 bases to trimming and J lost 10 bases, with 13 bases between them. Germline assignment: CDR1 MNHNS and CDR2 SASEGT. CDR3 length: 13 amino acids. In DNA form, the CDR3 reads TGTGCCAGCAGTGAGGCGTGGTCAGGGGAGCAGTTCTTC. As protein: CASSEAWSGEQFF.

This sequence joins TRBV6-5 and TRBJ2-3; 11 positions match TRBD1. The CDR3 is 12 residues long. With V trimmed by 10 bases and J by 4 bases, 1 base remained unmatched. Germline lookup yields CDR1 MNHEY and CDR2 SVGAGI. CDR3 sequence (DNA): TGTGCCACGGGACAGGGGGCAGATACGCAGTATTTT. Translated, it gives CATGQGADTQYF.

The chain uses TRBV27 and TRBJ2-7; 11 bases line up with TRBD2. The CDR3 sequence is 14 residues long. V was clipped by 5 bases and J by 7 bases; unmatched bases: 7. Germline V gene sequence: CDR1 MNHEY, CDR2 SMNVEV (reference sequence). CDR3 bases: TGTGCCAGCAGTCTTAGCGGGGGGGCTCAAGAGCAGTACTTC. It translates to CASSLSGGAQEQYF.

The rearrangement joins TRBV4-3 to TRBJ2-7; D is ambiguous. Germline lookup yields CDR1 LGHNA and CDR2 YSLEER. The CDR3 loop spans 14 amino acids. Trimming removed 0 bases at V and 4 bases at J, with 10 bases between. The CDR3 DNA reads TGCGCCAGCAGCCAAGATCTCGGGTGGTACGAGCAGTACTTC. It is translated as CASSQDLGWYEQYF.

In its sample, this clonotype was seen a few times. The chain joins TRBV27 to TRBJ2-7, with a weak D call TRBD2 (6 bases). CDR1 is MNHEY, CDR2 SMNVEV, per germline (reference sequence). V was pared by 5 bases and J by 3 bases, with 20 bases between. This CDR3 is built from 16 residues. This CDR3 is CASSATEGTELYEQYF. The CDR3 bases are TGTGCCAGCAGTGCAACGGAGGGTACAGAGCTCTACGAGCAGTACTTC.

This chain joins TRBV7-6 and TRBJ2-5; D gene unclear. V was trimmed by 6 bases and J by 5 bases, leaving 19 bases between them. The CDR3 totals 15 residues. Germline V gene data show CDR1 as SGHVS and CDR2 as FNYEAQ. The CDR3 region is CASSSLQRSRETQYF. As DNA, the CDR3 is TGTGCCAGCAGTTCCCTCCAGAGAAGTAGGGAGACCCAGTACTTC.

The CDR3 here is CASETGDGYTF. CDR3 sequence (DNA): TGTGCCAGCGAGACAGGTGATGGCTACACCTTC. The chain carries TRBV2 and TRBJ1-2, with D perhaps matching TRBD1 (6 bases). The CDR3 totals 11 residues. Germline-derived CDR1 and CDR2 are SNHLY and FYNNEI. Trimming pared 8 bases from V and 6 bases from J, leaving 10 bases between.

The gene calls are TRBV3-1 and TRBJ2-3; 9 bases line up with TRBD2. The CDR3 runs to 16 residues. V lost 4 bases, J lost 2 bases, and 7 bases stayed unmatched. The V gene's germline CDR1 is LGHDT and CDR2 YNNKEL (reference sequence). The CDR3 spells CASSPMGGGVTDTQYF. The CDR3 coding sequence is TGTGCCAGCAGCCCTATGGGCGGGGGGGTCACAGATACGCAGTATTTT.

V and J are TRBV6-1 and TRBJ2-7; D gene unclear. The ends were cut back, 2 bases at V and 4 bases at J, with 12 bases in the middle. The germline V gene has CDR1 MNHNS and CDR2 SASEGT. The CDR3 is 14 amino acids. Written as DNA, the CDR3 is TGTGCCAGCAGTGAATATGAGACACTTTACGAGCAGTACTTC. Its translation: CASSEYETLYEQYF.

This chain links TRBV9 with TRBJ2-1; D is unclear. Germline assignment: CDR1 SGDLS and CDR2 YYNGEE. Trimming cost V 3 bases and J 4 bases, with 8 bases left between them. The CDR3 totals 13 residues. The CDR3 DNA reads TGTGCCAGCAGCGCGTACATGTACAATGAGCAGTTCTTC. Residues: CASSAYMYNEQFF.

This chain joins TRBV10-2 and TRBJ1-2; D possibly corresponds to TRBD1 (5 bases). The V gene's germline CDR1 is WSHSY and CDR2 SAAADI. This CDR3 region has 13 residues. Trimming took off 4 bases at V and 4 bases at J, with 10 bases between the two ends. The DNA for the CDR3 is TGCGCCAGCAGTGTGGGGGAGGGCTATGGCTACACCTTC. This translates into CASSVGEGYGYTF.

The V call is TRBV20-1, the J call TRBJ2-3; 9 nucleotides agree with TRBD1. After removal of 6 bases from V and 0 bases from J, the junction contained 7 bases not matched to a gene. In germline, CDR1 is DFQATT, CDR2 SNEGSKA (reference sequence). The length of the CDR3 is 15 residues. CDR3 DNA: TGCAGTGCCCCAGATGGGACAGGGAGCACAGATACGCAGTATTTT. As protein: CSAPDGTGSTDTQYF.

This chain uses TRBV19 with TRBJ1-1; 9 nucleotides match TRBD1. J was trimmed by 5 bases and V by 7 bases; bases with no gene match: 5. The CDR3 spans 13 residues. Germline V lookup: CDR1 LNHDA, CDR2 SQIVND (reference sequence). The CDR3 here is CASKDRGETEAFF. CDR3 sequence (DNA): TGTGCCAGTAAAGACAGGGGGGAAACTGAAGCTTTCTTT.

The chain carries TRBV28 and TRBJ2-7, with D possibly TRBD2 on 5 matching bases. CDR3 length equals 15 residues. V gave up 2 bases and J gave up 4 bases, with 15 bases separating them. The V gene's germline CDR1 is MDHEN and CDR2 SYDVKM. The CDR3 region has the DNA TGTGCCAGCAGTTTAGCCCTGGGCATAGCGTACGAGCAGTACTTC. Amino acids: CASSLALGIAYEQYF. Using reference TRBV28 and TRBJ2-7 for the parts outside the CDR3, the full variable domain is DVKVTQSSRYLVKRTGEKVFLECVQDMDHENMFWYRQDPGLGLRLIYFSYDVKMKEKGDIPEGYSVSREKKERFSLILESASTNQTSMYLCASSLALGIAYEQYFGPGTRLTVT.

This rearrangement joins TRBV27 to TRBJ2-2; D possibly matches TRBD1 or TRBD2 (5 bases each). V was pared by 6 bases and J by 6 bases, with 5 bases between. The CDR3 contains 11 residues. CDR1 and CDR2 from the germline V gene are MNHEY and SMNVEV (reference sequence). Here the CDR3 reads CASRGAGELFF. The CDR3 bases are TGTGCCAGCAGGGGGGCCGGGGAGCTGTTTTTT.